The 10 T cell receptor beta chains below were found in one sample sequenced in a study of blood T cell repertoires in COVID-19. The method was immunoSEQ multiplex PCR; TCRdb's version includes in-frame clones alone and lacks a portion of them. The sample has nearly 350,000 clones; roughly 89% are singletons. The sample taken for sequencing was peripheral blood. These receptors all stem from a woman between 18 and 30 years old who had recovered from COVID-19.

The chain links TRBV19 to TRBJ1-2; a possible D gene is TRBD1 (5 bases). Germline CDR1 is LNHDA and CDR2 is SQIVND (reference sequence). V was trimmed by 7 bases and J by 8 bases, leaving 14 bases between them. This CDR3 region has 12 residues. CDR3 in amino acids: CASIAGKGGYTF. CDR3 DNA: TGTGCCAGTATTGCAGGGAAGGGCGGCTACACCTTC.

Here the CDR3 DNA reads TGTGCCAGCAGCGGGGCCCTCCTAGCGGGAGGTTTGTCCTACAATGAGCAGTTCTTC. Its translation is CASSGALLAGGLSYNEQFF. The chain uses TRBV5-6 and TRBJ2-1; 11 bases align to TRBD2. Looked up from germline, CDR1 is SGHDT and CDR2 is YYEEEE. The CDR3 runs 19 residues. V trimming: 4 bases; J trimming: 1 base; junction bases outside the gene matches: 13.

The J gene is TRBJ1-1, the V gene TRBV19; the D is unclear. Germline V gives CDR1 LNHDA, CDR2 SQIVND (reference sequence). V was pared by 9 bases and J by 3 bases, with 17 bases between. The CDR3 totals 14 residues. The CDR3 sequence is CASLRGFGYTEAFF. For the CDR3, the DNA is TGTGCCAGCCTGAGAGGGTTTGGTTACACTGAAGCTTTCTTT.

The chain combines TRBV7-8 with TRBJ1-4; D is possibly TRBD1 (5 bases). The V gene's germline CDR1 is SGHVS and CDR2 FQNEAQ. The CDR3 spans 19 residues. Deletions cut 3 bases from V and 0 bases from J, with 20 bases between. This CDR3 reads CASSFSAWGGSATNEKLFF. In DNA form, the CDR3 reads TGTGCCAGCAGCTTCTCGGCTTGGGGGGGGAGCGCAACTAATGAAAAACTGTTTTTT.

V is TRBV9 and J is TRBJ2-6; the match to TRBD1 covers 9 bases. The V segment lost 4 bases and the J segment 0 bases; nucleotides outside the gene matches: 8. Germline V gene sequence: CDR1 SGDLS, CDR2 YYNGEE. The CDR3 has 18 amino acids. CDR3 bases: TGTGCCAGCAGCCCCAGACAGGGGGTCTTCTCTGGGGCCAACGTCCTGACTTTC. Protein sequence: CASSPRQGVFSGANVLTF.

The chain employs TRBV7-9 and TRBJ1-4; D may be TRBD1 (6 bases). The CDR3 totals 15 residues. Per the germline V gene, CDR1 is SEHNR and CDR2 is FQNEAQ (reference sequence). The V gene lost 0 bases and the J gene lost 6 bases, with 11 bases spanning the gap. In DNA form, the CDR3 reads TGTGCCAGCAGCTTAGCTTCAGGGGCTTATGAAAAACTGTTTTTT. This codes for CASSLASGAYEKLFF.

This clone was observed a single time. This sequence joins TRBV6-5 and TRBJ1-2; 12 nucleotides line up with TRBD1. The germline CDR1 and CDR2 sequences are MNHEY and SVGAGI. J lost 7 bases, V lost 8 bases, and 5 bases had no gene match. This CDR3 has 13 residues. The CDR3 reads CASRPGQGAGYTF. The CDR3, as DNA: TGTGCCAGCCGACCGGGACAGGGGGCTGGCTACACCTTC.

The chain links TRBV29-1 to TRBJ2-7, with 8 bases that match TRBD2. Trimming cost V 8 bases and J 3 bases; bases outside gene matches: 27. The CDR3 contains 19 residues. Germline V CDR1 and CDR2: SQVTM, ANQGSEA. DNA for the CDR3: TGCAGCTTCCAAGGGGCCGGCGGTTTGGAGCGGGAGCCTAACTACGAGCAGTACGTC. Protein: CSFQGAGGLEREPNYEQYV.

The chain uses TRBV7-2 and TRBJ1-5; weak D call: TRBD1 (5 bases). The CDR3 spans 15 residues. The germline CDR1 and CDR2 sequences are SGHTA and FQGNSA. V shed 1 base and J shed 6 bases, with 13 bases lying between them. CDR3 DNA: TGTGCCAGCAGCTTAGGGAGACAGTCCGCTCAGCCCCAGCATTTT. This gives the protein CASSLGRQSAQPQHF.

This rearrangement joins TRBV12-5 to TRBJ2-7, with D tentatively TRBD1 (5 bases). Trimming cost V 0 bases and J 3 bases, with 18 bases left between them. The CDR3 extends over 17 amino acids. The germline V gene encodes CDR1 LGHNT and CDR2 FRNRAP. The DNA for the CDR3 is TGTGCTAGTGGTTTGGTCCCCCTGAGAGGACACGACTACGAGCAGTACGTC. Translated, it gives CASGLVPLRGHDYEQYV.